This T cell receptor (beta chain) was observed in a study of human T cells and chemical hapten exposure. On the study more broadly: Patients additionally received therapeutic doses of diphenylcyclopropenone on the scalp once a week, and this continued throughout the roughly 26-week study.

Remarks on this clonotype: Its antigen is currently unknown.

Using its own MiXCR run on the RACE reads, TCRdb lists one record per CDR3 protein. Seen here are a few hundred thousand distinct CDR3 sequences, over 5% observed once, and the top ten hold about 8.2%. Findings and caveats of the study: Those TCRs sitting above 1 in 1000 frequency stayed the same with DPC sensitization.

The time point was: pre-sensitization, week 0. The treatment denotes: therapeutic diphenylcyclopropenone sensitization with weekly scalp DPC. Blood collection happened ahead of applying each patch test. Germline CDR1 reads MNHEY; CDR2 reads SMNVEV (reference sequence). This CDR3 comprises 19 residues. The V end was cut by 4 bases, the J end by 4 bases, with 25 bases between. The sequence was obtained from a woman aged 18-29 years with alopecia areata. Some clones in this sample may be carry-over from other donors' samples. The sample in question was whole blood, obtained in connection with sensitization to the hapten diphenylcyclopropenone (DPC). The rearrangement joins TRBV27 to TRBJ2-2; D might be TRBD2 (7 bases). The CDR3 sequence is CASSSPAWGGGEGTGELFF. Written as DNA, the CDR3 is TGTGCCAGCAGTTCCCCCGCTTGGGGGGGCGGAGAAGGCACCGGGGAGCTGTTTTTT.